This paragraph reports one TCR beta chain. The repertoire was sequenced with immunoSEQ multiplex PCR; TCRdb's copy has only in-frame clones and lacks some. There are some 100,000 clones in the sample; about 83% occur only once, and over 3% lies in the top ten. The data stem from a study of T cell responses to AZD1222 COVID-19 vaccine. From germline, CDR1 is DFQATT and CDR2 SNEGSKA (reference sequence). V lost 3 bases and J lost 1, with 5 bases in between. CDR3 size: 12 residues. The sample here was peripheral blood, taken on day 0 of AZD1222 vaccination. This sequence originates from an adult in good health. V and J are TRBV20-1 and TRBJ2-3; D is ambiguous. Here the CDR3 DNA reads TGCAGTGCTAGTTCGCGCACAGATACGCAGTATTTT. Its protein product is CSASSRTDTQYF.